This T cell receptor beta chain appears in the sequencing data of a study of cytomegalovirus exposure and HLA in healthy donors (dated by TCRdb to the late 2010s). About the full investigation: According to an earlier analysis of a few hundred of the donors, about 190 million T cells yielded over 100 million unique TCR beta sequences and roughly 280 Gb of sequence data. A later analysis re-analyzed previously published TCR beta repertoires from roughly 690 donors and added high-resolution HLA genotyping to study TCR occurrence patterns. Of the 300 to 500 genotyped donors, 75% to 85% were placed in the genetic ancestry cluster associated with self-reported Caucasian donors. Among roughly 400 genotyped donors of the cohort, an average of approximately 240,000 unique TCR beta nucleotide sequences was sequenced per donor, of which approximately 18% were non-productive. Both class I and class II loci were covered by HLA typing, at four-digit resolution. Because of strong linkage in the cohort, five DR-DQ haplotypes were treated as single units for association and clustering. Using immunosequencing, the study profiled T cell repertoires from some 670 subjects and related those repertoires to cytomegalovirus serostatus. Roughly 300 gigabases of sequencing data and approximately 84 million unique TCR sequences were included in an early release covering around 650 HLA-typed donors. Along with the roughly 670-subject first cohort, a separate validation cohort of over a hundred different subjects was used. Rather than drawing on any new phenotypic data, the later analysis identified candidate immune exposures from TCR beta sequences and the way those sequences occurred across donors. The study aimed to test whether cataloging public T cell receptors could reveal signatures of past pathogen exposure. All discovery cohort repertoires had been generated on a single sequencing platform. High-throughput TCR immunosequencing, statistical association of individual TCRs with disease status, and machine learning were combined to predict cytomegalovirus infection status. An earlier analysis of 587 of the donors used high-throughput TCR beta sequencing to judge whether each TCR beta V gene segment behaved as functional or pseudogenic. In a later genetic analysis, genome-wide SNP genotypes for about 55% of the roughly 670 donors were used, and that subset was treated as a discovery cohort. The number of donors typed differed by locus, with roughly 620-630 for A, B, C, DRB1 and DQB1, approximately 500 for DQA1, about 610 for DPA1, and under 490 for DPB1. Donor age, sex, ethnicity and CMV serostatus were compiled together with the repertoire data.

With respect to this clone: Its antigen is still unknown. The record has no base qualities; no much larger clone is one base away.

In total, approximately 700 healthy bone marrow donors made up the cohort. All cohort members were sampled while nominally healthy, although unrecorded immune exposures were likely present. The donor tested CMV seronegative and was one of the 352 seronegative cohort members. Every donor gave a peripheral blood sample, and the peripheral blood mononuclear cells from that sample were used for TCR beta sequencing. The Qiagen DNeasy Blood Extraction Kit was used to extract genomic DNA from the blood cell samples. Receptors were amplified or captured by the immunoSEQ multiplex PCR assay. For the multiplex PCR, a mixture combining 60 forward primers for TCR Vbeta segments and 13 reverse primers for TCR Jbeta segments was used. A multiplex PCR assay on genomic DNA amplified the CDR3 region of rearranged TCR beta genes. Amplified TCR beta libraries were sequenced as 87-base-pair reads on the Illumina HiSeq System. Under the source paper's analysis protocol: In a later analysis, some 80 million unique TCR beta chains were counted across the approximately 640 repertoires, and some 10 million of these chains were shared by at least two donors. Raw reads were error-corrected and collapsed into unique sequences by a nearest-neighbor algorithm in which closely related sequences were merged to remove PCR and sequencing errors. V, D and J gene segments were assigned by aligning CDR3 sequences to IMGT reference sequences. Each retained sequence needed at least a six-nucleotide match to both a V gene segment and a J gene segment. Rearrangements were called productive when the CDR3 lacked stop codons and stayed in frame with V and J; all others were non-productive. CDR3 was defined according to IMGT convention as the region running from the second conserved V-encoded cysteine to the conserved J-encoded phenylalanine. Sequences without an unambiguous match to a single V gene segment were excluded from the earlier analysis of 500 to 700 of the donors. In an earlier analysis of approximately 590 of the donors, V segments were called functional above 56.7% productive rearrangements and were called segregating when the between-donor standard deviation exceeded 5%. A statistical classification framework was developed to diagnose cytomegalovirus status using the catalog of TCR beta chain sequences. V and J gene assignment, in a later analysis, came from comparing TCR nucleotide sequences with IMGT/GENE-DB human TR gene sequences. The TCRdist pipeline was used in a later analysis to assign CDR3 sequences and most-parsimonious VDJ recombination scenarios. In a later analysis, each TCR beta chain was defined by its CDR3 amino acid sequence together with its V-gene family, and reads without a unique V-gene family were excluded. To address suspected cross-contamination and a sequencing artifact, a later analysis removed over 500 highly shared, low-generation-probability nucleotide sequences. In a later analysis, a clonal expansion index was calculated for each public chain from normalized within-repertoire ranks of inferred template counts. In a later analysis, generation probabilities were computed using a VDJ recombination model fitted to out-of-frame rearrangements, and the results were checked against IGoR. A later analysis scored TCR-TCR, TCR-HLA and TCR-CMV co-occurrence with hypergeometric tests, applying a repertoire-size bias correction to TCR pairs. In a later analysis, false discovery rates were estimated by permuting HLA or CMV assignments 20 times. A later analysis grouped co-occurring TCRs with DBSCAN, adding TCRdist sequence similarity when clustering within HLA-allele-positive subsets. Repertoires with fewer than 30,000 or more than 120,000 public chains, plus five repertoires with anomalous nucleotide sharing, were excluded from co-occurrence clustering. TCRdb's version of the immuneACCESS table is confined to in-frame rearrangements and falls short of the full clone set. An unresolved V gene accounts for under half of the shortfall where checked; the remainder is of unknown origin. The V and J calls and clone size were taken over from that table, and D and trimming were inferred from the DNA. The sample contains about 170,000 clones, around four fifths of them found a single time. The ten biggest clones cover about 1.2% of the sample.

The V end gives up 6 bases and the J end 6 bases, leaving 5 bases in the junction not matched to a gene. The CDR3 measures 13 amino acids from cysteine to phenylalanine. Only the CDR3 DNA is retained, 39 bases long and in frame from the first base. Reading the germline V gene gives CDR1 SGHTA and CDR2 FQGNSA. General findings and caveats noted by the study authors: The classifier was reported to diagnose cytomegalovirus status with high specificity and sensitivity in both the original cohort and the validation cohort. The cohort was sequenced for TCR beta chains only, and without alpha or paired-chain data the features that could be detected were limited. V-gene and J-gene trimming of TCR beta chains was associated with a missense DCLRE1C variant in a later genetic analysis, and the association was replicated in an independent cohort. Broadly in line with IMGT annotations, most TCR beta V segments showed up in productive rearrangements about 90% or about 30% of the time in an earlier analysis of around 550 of the donors. Three of the identified cytomegalovirus-associated TCR beta chains were confirmed in vitro to be specific for cytomegalovirus antigens. HLA typing was unavailable for some donors at each locus, so association tests used only the typed subset. Immune exposure information for the cohort was limited to CMV serostatus. A later analysis reported that several top co-occurrence clusters appeared linked to parvovirus B19, influenza, CMV and Epstein-Barr virus. When HLA alleles, especially DR and DQ, strongly co-occurred, attributing TCR associations to individual alleles was difficult. At a false discovery rate of 0.05, a later analysis linked about 17,000 TCR beta sequences to specific HLA alleles. The earlier analysis of some 560 of the donors excluded some 15 rarely observed V segments, including chromosome 9 orphons, because counts were too low. Linkage disequilibrium might explain the correlated functional status among segregating V segments, but an unknown experimental factor could not be ruled out. In the study, some 160 TCR beta chains were listed as associated with cytomegalovirus. Most TCR sequences were seen in very few donors, while some public TCRs were found in many individuals. A later analysis found that HLA-associated TCR beta chains were more clonally expanded and had lower generation probabilities than equally common non-associated chains. Presence/absence analyses assumed roughly uniform sequencing depth across donors, an assumption that may not hold. In a later analysis, the rate of TCR association differed among HLA loci, with DRB1 alleles having the most associated TCRs and HLA-C alleles having the fewest. The sequencing pipeline was judged likely to have produced a cluster of highly shared sequence variants as a technical artifact. Some IMGT-functional V segments, including TRBV6-2 and TRBV6-3, could not be told apart with the 87-base-pair reads, so those segments were excluded. A further reported finding was that TCR beta sequences accurately predicted the HLA-A and HLA-B alleles for most subjects in the first cohort. According to a later analysis, most CMV-associated TCR beta chains appeared to be HLA-restricted, and the HLA associations seemed to be driven largely by CMV exposure. In a later genetic analysis, fewer N-insertions in productive TCRs were reported among donors in an Asian-associated ancestry cluster than the approximately 630-donor mean. The authors suggested that the approach could potentially be extended to other disease states and immunological phenotypes.

The specimen sequenced was PBMCs. This TCR was sampled from a boy between 2 and 15 years old in good health and CMV-seronegative. The chain is assembled from TRBV7-2 and TRBJ2-1; TRBD1 aligns with 7 central bases. The bases are TGTGCCAGCAGATCGGCAGGGGGCAATGAGCAGTTCTTC. This is translated as CASRSAGGNEQFF. Here the CDR3 is joined to the reference TRBV7-2 and TRBJ2-1 genes, and the full variable domain is: GAGVSQSPSNKVTEKGKDVELRCDPISGHTALYWYRQSLGQGLEFLIYFQGNSAPDKSGLPSDRFSAERTGGSVSTLTIQRTQQEDSAVYLCASRSAGGNEQFFGPGTRLTVL.